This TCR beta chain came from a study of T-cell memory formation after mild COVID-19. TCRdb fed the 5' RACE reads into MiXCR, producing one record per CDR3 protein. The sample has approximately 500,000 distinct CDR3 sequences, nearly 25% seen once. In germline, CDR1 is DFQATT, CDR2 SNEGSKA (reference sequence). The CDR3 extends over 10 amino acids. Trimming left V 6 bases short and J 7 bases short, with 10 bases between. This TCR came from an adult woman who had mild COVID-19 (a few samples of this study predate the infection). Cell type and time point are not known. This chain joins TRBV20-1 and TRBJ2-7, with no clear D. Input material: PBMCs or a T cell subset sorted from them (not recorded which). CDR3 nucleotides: TGCAGTGCCACCATCGGGGAGCAGTACTTC. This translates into CSATIGEQYF.